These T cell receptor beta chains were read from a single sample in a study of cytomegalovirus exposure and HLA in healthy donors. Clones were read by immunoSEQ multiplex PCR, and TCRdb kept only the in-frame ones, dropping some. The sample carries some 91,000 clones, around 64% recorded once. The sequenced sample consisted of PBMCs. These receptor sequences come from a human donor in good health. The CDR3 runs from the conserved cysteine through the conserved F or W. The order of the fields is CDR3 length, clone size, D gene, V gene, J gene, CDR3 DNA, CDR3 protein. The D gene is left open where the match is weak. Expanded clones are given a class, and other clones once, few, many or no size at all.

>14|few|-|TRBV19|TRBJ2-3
TGTGCCAGTAGTCGTCAAACTAGCACAGATACGCAGTATTTT
CASSRQTSTDTQYF
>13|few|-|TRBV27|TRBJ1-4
TGTGCCAGCACCTCTAGAGCGCGGGAAAAACTGTTTTTT
CASTSRAREKLFF
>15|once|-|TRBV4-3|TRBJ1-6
TGCGCCAGCAGCCAAGACGGAGGCTATAATTCACCCCTCCACTTT
CASSQDGGYNSPLHF
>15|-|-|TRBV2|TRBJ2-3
TGTGCCAGCAGCGGCCTTATTACCACCCAGGGTACGCAGTATTTT
CASSGLITTQGTQYF
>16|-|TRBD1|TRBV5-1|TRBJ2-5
TGCGCCAGCAGCCCCGGGACAGGGGCGCCAAAAGAGACCCAGTACTTC
CASSPGTGAPKETQYF
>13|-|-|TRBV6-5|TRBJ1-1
TGTGCCAGCAGTGATCGGAGGAACACTGAAGCTTTCTTT
CASSDRRNTEAFF
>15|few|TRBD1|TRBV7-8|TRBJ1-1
TGTGCCAGCAGCTTAGAGACAGGGGCGAACACTGAAGCTTTCTTT
CASSLETGANTEAFF
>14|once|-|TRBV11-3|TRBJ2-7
TGTGCCAGCAGCTTAGACTTCCGTTCCTACGAGCAGTACTTC
CASSLDFRSYEQYF
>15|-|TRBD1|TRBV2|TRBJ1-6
TGTGCCAGCAGTACCCGACAGGGGTTAAATTCACCCCTCCACTTT
CASSTRQGLNSPLHF
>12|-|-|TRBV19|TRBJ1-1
TGTGCCAGTAGTGCGATTTCCACTGAAGCTTTCTTT
CASSAISTEAFF
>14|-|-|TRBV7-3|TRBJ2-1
TGTGCCAGCAGCCGCCTAGCGTGGTCTCATGAGCAGTTCTTC
CASSRLAWSHEQFF
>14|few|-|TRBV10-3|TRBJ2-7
TGTGCCATCAGAGGACAGAACATAACCTACGAGCAGTACTTC
CAIRGQNITYEQYF
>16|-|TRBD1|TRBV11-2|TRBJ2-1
TGTGCCAGCAGCCCAGCAGGGACAGGGGCTGGGAATGAGCAGTTCTTC
CASSPAGTGAGNEQFF
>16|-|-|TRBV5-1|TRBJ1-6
TGCGCCAGCAGCCTAGAAGGGGGCTCCTATAATTCACCCCTCCACTTT
CASSLEGGSYNSPLHF
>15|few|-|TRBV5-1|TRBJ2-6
TGCGCCAGCAGCTTCTACAGGTCTGGGGCCAACGTCCTGACTTTC
CASSFYRSGANVLTF
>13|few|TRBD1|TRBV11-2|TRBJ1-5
TGTGCCAGCAGCCGACAGGGGAATCAGCCCCAGCATTTT
CASSRQGNQPQHF
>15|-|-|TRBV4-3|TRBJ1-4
TGCGCCAGCAGCCAAGTGTCTGGGGGCGGTGAAAAACTGTTTTTT
CASSQVSGGGEKLFF
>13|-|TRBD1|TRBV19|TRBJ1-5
TGTGCCAGTAGTATGACAGGGGGACAGCCCCAGCATTTT
CASSMTGGQPQHF
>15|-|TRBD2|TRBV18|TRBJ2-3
TGTGCCAGCTCAGACGGGGGGTTTACAACAGATACGCAGTATTTT
CASSDGGFTTDTQYF
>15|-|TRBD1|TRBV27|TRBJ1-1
TGTGCCAGCTATGGGACAGGCCTCATGAACACTGAAGCTTTCTTT
CASYGTGLMNTEAFF
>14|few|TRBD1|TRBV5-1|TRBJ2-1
TGCGCCAGCAGCAGAGACGGGACAGGGTATGAGCAGTTCTTC
CASSRDGTGYEQFF
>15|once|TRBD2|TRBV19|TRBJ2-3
TGTGCCAGTAGTTCGACTAGCGGGGGCACAGATACGCAGTATTTT
CASSSTSGGTDTQYF
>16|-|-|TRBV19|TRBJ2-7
TGTGCCAGTACCGGAAGTGGGACTCAGGACGGGTACGAGCAGTACTTC
CASTGSGTQDGYEQYF
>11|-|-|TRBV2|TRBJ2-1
TGTGCCAGCAGCTTATTCAATGAGCAGTTCTTC
CASSLFNEQFF
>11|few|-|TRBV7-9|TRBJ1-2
TGTGCCAGCAGCCACGGGGGGGGCTACACCTTC
CASSHGGGYTF
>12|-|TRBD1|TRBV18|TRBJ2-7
TGTGCCAGCTCATCCCAGGGGGTTGAGCAGTACTTC
CASSSQGVEQYF
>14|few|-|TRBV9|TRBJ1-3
TGTGCCAGCAGCCCCCAGTCCCTTGGAAACACCATATATTTT
CASSPQSLGNTIYF
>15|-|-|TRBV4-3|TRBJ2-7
TGCGCCAGCAGCCAAGATGGGACTCCATCGGACGAGCAGTACTTC
CASSQDGTPSDEQYF
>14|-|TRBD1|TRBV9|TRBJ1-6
TGTGCCAGCAGCAATAGACAGGGGAATTCACCCCTCCACTTT
CASSNRQGNSPLHF
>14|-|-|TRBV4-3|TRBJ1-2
TGCGCCAGCAGCCCGCCCAATGGGGGGGGAGGCTACACCTTC
CASSPPNGGGGYTF
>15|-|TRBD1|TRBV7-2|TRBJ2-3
TGTGCCAGCAGCGACAGGGTCCTTAGCACAGATACGCAGTATTTT
CASSDRVLSTDTQYF
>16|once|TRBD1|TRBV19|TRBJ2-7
TGTGCCAGTAGTGTGAGTAGGGGCGACAGGGGCGACGAGCAGTACTTC
CASSVSRGDRGDEQYF
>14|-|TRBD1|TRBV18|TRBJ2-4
TGTGCCAGCTCACCACCACAGGGGCGAAACATTCAGTACTTC
CASSPPQGRNIQYF
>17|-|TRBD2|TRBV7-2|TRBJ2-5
TGTGCCAGCAGCTTAAGGGGACTAGCGGCAAATCAAGAGACCCAGTACTTC
CASSLRGLAANQETQYF
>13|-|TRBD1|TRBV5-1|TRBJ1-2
TGCGCCAGCAGCTTGAAAGGGGGCGGCGGCTACACCTTC
CASSLKGGGGYTF
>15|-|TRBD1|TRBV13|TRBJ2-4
TGTGCCAGCAGCAAGACAGGGTCTGCCAAAAACATTCAGTACTTC
CASSKTGSAKNIQYF
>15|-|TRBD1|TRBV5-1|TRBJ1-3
TGCGCCAGCAGCCCGGGACAGGGCTCTGGAAACACCATATATTTT
CASSPGQGSGNTIYF
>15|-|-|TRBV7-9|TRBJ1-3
TGTGCCAGCAGCCCCGGAAAGGGGGGGGAAAACACCATATATTTT
CASSPGKGGENTIYF
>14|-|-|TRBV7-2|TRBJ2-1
TGTGCCAGCAGCTTAAGGTTTAGCCTCAATGAGCAGTTCTTC
CASSLRFSLNEQFF
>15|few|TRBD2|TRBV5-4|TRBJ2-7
TGTGCCAGCAGCCCGCAAGCGGGGGCCTCCTACGAGCAGTACTTC
CASSPQAGASYEQYF
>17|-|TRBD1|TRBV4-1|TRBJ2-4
TGCGCCAGCAGCCAACCCTGGACAGGGTCGGCCAAAAACATTCAGTACTTC
CASSQPWTGSAKNIQYF
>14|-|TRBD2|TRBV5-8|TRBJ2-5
TGTGCCAGCAGCGAGGGACTAGCCCTAGGAACCCAGTACTTC
CASSEGLALGTQYF
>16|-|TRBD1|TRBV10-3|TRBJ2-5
TGTGCCATCAGTGAGTTCACAGGGGCTAGTTCAGGGACCCAGTACTTC
CAISEFTGASSGTQYF
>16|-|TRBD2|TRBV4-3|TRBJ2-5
TGCGCCAGCAGCCAAGATACACGGGGGGGGCAAGAGACCCAGTACTTC
CASSQDTRGGQETQYF
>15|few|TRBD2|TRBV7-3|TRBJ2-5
TGTGCCAGCAGCTGGGGCGGGGGGGCCGTCGAGACCCAGTACTTC
CASSWGGGAVETQYF